The entry that follows covers one T cell receptor (beta chain) sequence. The antigen remains unidentified. Clones were sequenced by immunoSEQ multiplex PCR, and TCRdb holds only the in-frame ones, with some missing. Among around 63,000 clones listed, 85% to 95% were seen once. This entry comes from a study of OX40 agonist ivuxolimab in advanced cancers. Study in general: The mean age was about 61 years, ranging from about 23 to 79, with around four fifths of participants male. Two patients with cutaneous melanoma and one with hepatocellular carcinoma, three in total, showed partial responses.

Study results and caveats: There was clonal expansion of CD4+ and CD8+ blood T cells by week 6 at 0.1 to 3.0 mg/kg.

This CDR3 region has 16 residues. Trimming cost V 0 bases and J 4 bases; bases outside gene matches: 8. Germline V gene data show CDR1 as MNHEY and CDR2 as SMNVEV (reference sequence). The sequenced sample was CD4+ or CD8+ T cells sorted from blood, obtained in a trial of the OX40 agonist ivuxolimab. The V gene is TRBV27, the J gene TRBJ2-5, with 7 bases fitting TRBD1. The TCR comes from an adult with an advanced solid tumor such as melanoma, head and neck, liver or kidney cancer. The chain's CDR3 is CASSLSTGWSPETQYF. Written as DNA, the CDR3 is TGTGCCAGCAGTTTATCGACAGGGTGGTCCCCAGAGACCCAGTACTTC.